The 10 T cell receptor beta chains given below trace back to one sample, sequenced in a study of cytomegalovirus exposure and HLA in healthy donors. PCR involved 60 Vbeta and 13 Jbeta primers. Profiled with immunoSEQ multiplex PCR; TCRdb holds only in-frame clones, not every one. The listing records some 70,000 clones. Sequencing used PBMCs. The receptors come from a boy younger than 18 in good health and CMV-seronegative.

The chain is built from TRBV29-1 and TRBJ2-5; D gene uncertain. Trimming removed 7 bases from V and 5 bases from J, with 17 bases in between. The CDR3 is 13 residues long. Germline-derived CDR1 and CDR2 are SQVTM and ANQGSEA. The CDR3 spells CSALPGGRETQYF. CDR3 coding DNA: TGCAGCGCTCTACCCGGTGGGCGTGAGACCCAGTACTTC.

The CDR3 reads CASSIQSGINYGYTF. The CDR3 DNA reads TGTGCCAGTAGTATACAATCGGGGATCAACTATGGCTACACCTTC. The gene calls are TRBV19 and TRBJ1-2, with D uncertain. V was trimmed by 2 bases and J by 2 bases, leaving 12 bases between them. The CDR3 totals 15 residues. Germline-derived CDR1 and CDR2 are LNHDA and SQIVND (reference sequence). Combining the CDR3 with reference TRBV19 and TRBJ1-2 gives the whole variable domain DGGITQSPKYLFRKEGQNVTLSCEQNLNHDAMYWYRQDPGQGLRLIYYSQIVNDFQKGDIAEGYSVSREKKESFPLTVTSAQKNPTAFYLCASSIQSGINYGYTFGSGTRLTVV.

The chain uses TRBV4-2 and TRBJ1-4; tentative D call: TRBD1 (6 bases). The CDR3 runs to 14 residues. Germline CDR1 LGHNA, CDR2 YNFKEQ. Trimming took 0 bases from V and 8 from J, leaving 10 bases between them. The CDR3 DNA follows: TGTGCCAGCAGCCAAGATCCAGGGGAAGAAAAACTGTTTTTT. This translates into CASSQDPGEEKLFF.

The rearrangement joins TRBV5-1 to TRBJ2-1; the D gene is possibly TRBD2 (6 bases). Trimming stripped 1 base from V and 8 bases from J, with 19 bases between. The V gene's germline CDR1 is SGHRS and CDR2 YFSETQ. The CDR3 spans 16 residues. CDR3 in amino acids: CASSLWASDEDYEQFF. Here the CDR3 DNA reads TGCGCCAGCAGCTTGTGGGCTAGCGACGAGGATTATGAGCAGTTCTTC.

About this clone: The same CDR3 can be traced to other DNA sequences in this sample. The chain is built from TRBV4-3 and TRBJ1-1; D is unresolved. The CDR3 has 14 amino acids. V was shortened by 1 base and J by 2 bases, with 8 bases between the two germline ends. Germline CDR1 LGHNA, CDR2 YSLEER. In DNA, the CDR3 is TGCGCCAGCAGCCAAGTCGGCGGAAACACTGAAGCTTTCTTT. Translated: CASSQVGGNTEAFF.

The chain joins TRBV19 to TRBJ2-7, with TRBD1 identical over 8 bases. This CDR3 has 16 residues. J lost 5 bases, V lost 5 bases, and 14 bases had no gene match. Per germline, CDR1 LNHDA and CDR2 SQIVND (reference sequence). The CDR3 DNA reads TGTGCCAGTAGTCCAAGGACAGGGTTTCATTCTAACGAGCAGTACTTC. This codes for CASSPRTGFHSNEQYF.

The gene calls are TRBV27 and TRBJ1-1, with 8 positions matching TRBD1. V gave up 3 bases and J gave up 4 bases; unmatched junction bases: 7. This CDR3 region has 15 residues. Germline V gives CDR1 MNHEY, CDR2 SMNVEV (reference sequence). The CDR3 DNA is TGTGCCAGCAGTTTTGGGGGACAGGCGATCACTGAAGCTTTCTTT. Amino acids: CASSFGGQAITEAFF.

V and J are TRBV19 and TRBJ1-1; the D is unclear. V was pared by 3 bases and J by 1 base, with 12 bases between. From germline, CDR1 is LNHDA and CDR2 SQIVND (reference sequence). CDR3 length equals 15 residues. This CDR3 reads CASSINGVGNTEAFF. The CDR3 DNA reads TGTGCCAGTAGTATTAACGGGGTTGGGAACACTGAAGCTTTCTTT.

The V gene is TRBV4-1, the J gene TRBJ1-4; no clear D gene. The ends were cut back, 4 bases at V and 8 bases at J, with 17 bases in the middle. This CDR3 is 15 amino acids long. Germline V gives CDR1 MGHRA, CDR2 YSYEKL. This CDR3 is CASSPVARSEEKLFF. CDR3 in DNA: TGCGCCAGCAGCCCCGTAGCGAGGTCTGAGGAAAAACTGTTTTTT.

The rearrangement uses TRBV6-1 and TRBJ1-1; 10 bases align to TRBD1. The germline CDR1 and CDR2 sequences are MNHNS and SASEGT. V was pared by 5 bases and J by 4 bases, with 7 bases of the junction left unmatched. The CDR3 length is 15 residues. Written as DNA, the CDR3 is TGTGCCAGCAGTTTAGGGACAGGGGTCGGCACTGAAGCTTTCTTT. The encoded protein is CASSLGTGVGTEAFF.